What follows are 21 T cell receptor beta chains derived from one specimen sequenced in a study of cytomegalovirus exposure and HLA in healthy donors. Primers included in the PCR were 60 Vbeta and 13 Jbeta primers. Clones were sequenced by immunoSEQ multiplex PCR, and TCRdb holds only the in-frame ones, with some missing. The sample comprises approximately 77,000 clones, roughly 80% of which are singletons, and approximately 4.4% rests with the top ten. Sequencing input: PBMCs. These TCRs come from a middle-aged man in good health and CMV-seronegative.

CDR3: CASSPGRGTEAFF. CDR3 in DNA: TGTGCCAGTAGTCCCGGAAGGGGTACTGAAGCTTTCTTT. V is TRBV19 and J is TRBJ1-1; tentatively, D is TRBD1 (5 bases). Looked up from germline, CDR1 is LNHDA and CDR2 is SQIVND (reference sequence). The CDR3 loop spans 13 amino acids. Deletions cut 5 bases from V and 5 bases from J, with 12 bases between.

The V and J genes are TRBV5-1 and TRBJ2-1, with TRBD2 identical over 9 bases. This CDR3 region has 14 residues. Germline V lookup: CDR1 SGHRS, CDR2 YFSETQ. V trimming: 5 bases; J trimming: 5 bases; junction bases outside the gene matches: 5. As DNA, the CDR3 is TGCGCCAGCAGACCTAGCGGGACCGACAATGAGCAGTTCTTC. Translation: CASRPSGTDNEQFF.

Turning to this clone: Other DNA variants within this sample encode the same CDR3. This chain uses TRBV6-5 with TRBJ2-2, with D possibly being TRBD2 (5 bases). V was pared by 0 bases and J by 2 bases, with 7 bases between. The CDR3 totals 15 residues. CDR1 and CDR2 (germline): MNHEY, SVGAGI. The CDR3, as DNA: TGTGCCAGCAGTTACTCGAGGACTAACACCGGGGAGCTGTTTTTT. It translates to CASSYSRTNTGELFF.

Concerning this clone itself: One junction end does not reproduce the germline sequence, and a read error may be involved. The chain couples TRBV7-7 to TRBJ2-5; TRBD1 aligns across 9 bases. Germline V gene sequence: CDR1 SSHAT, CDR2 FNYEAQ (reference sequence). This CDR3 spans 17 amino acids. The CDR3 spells CASSLAPTGTGFETQYF. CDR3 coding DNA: TGTGCTAGCAGCTTAGCTCCAACCGGGACAGGGTTTGAGACCCAGTACTTC.

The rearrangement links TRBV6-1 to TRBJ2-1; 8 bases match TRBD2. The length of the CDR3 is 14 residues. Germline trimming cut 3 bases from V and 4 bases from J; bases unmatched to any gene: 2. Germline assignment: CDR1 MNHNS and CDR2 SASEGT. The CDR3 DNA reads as TGTGCCAGCAGTGAGGCTAGCGGGTACAATGAGCAGTTCTTC. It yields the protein CASSEASGYNEQFF.

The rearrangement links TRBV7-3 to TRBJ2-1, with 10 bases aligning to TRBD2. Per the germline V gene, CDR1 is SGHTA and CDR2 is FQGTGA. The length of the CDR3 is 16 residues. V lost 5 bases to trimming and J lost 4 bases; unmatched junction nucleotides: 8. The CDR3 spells CASSPGPSGSYNEQFF. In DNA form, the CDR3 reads TGTGCCAGCAGCCCAGGACCTAGCGGGAGTTACAATGAGCAGTTCTTC.

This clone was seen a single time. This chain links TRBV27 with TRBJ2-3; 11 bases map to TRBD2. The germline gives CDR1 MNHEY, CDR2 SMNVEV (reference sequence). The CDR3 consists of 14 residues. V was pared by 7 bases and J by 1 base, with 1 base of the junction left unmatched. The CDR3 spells CASMGLAGTDTQYF. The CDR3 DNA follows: TGTGCCAGCATGGGACTAGCGGGCACAGATACGCAGTATTTT.

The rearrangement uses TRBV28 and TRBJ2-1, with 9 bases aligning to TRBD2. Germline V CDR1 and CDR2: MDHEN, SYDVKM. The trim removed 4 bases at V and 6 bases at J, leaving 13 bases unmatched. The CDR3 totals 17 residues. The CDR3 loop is CASSSHRSGSRTNEQFF. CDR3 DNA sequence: TGTGCCAGCAGTTCTCACCGTAGCGGGAGTCGAACCAATGAGCAGTTCTTC.

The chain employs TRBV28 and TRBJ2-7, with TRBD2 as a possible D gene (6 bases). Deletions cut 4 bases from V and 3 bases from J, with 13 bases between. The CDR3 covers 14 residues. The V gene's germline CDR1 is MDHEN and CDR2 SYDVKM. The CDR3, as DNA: TGTGCCAGCAGTTCGACCGGGACTCTCTACGAGCAGTACTTC. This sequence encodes CASSSTGTLYEQYF. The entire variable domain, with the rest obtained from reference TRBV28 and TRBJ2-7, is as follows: DVKVTQSSRYLVKRTGEKVFLECVQDMDHENMFWYRQDPGLGLRLIYFSYDVKMKEKGDIPEGYSVSREKKERFSLILESASTNQTSMYLCASSSTGTLYEQYFGPGTRLTVT.

CDR3 loop: CASSIGGGYYNEQFF. CDR3 nucleotide sequence: TGTGCCAGTAGTATAGGCGGGGGATACTACAATGAGCAGTTCTTC. This chain uses TRBV19 with TRBJ2-1; TRBD2 agrees at 7 bases. Germline lookup yields CDR1 LNHDA and CDR2 SQIVND (reference sequence). J was trimmed by 3 bases and V by 1 base; bases with no gene match: 3. The CDR3 is 15 residues long.

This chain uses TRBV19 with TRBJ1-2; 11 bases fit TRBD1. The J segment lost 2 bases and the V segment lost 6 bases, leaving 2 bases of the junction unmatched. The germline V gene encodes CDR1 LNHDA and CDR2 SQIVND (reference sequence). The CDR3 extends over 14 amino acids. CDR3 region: CASRGDRGNYGYTF. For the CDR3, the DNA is TGTGCCAGTAGGGGGGACAGGGGGAACTATGGCTACACCTTC. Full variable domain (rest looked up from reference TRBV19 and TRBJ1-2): DGGITQSPKYLFRKEGQNVTLSCEQNLNHDAMYWYRQDPGQGLRLIYYSQIVNDFQKGDIAEGYSVSREKKESFPLTVTSAQKNPTAFYLCASRGDRGNYGYTFGSGTRLTVV.

The CDR3, as DNA: TGCGCCAGCAGCCAGGGACTAGCGGGAGGGTATCAAGAGACCCAGTACTTC. Translated, it gives CASSQGLAGGYQETQYF. V and J are TRBV5-1 and TRBJ2-5; 16 nucleotides agree with TRBD2. Germline-derived CDR1 and CDR2 are SGHRS and YFSETQ. There are 17 residues in the CDR3. J gave up 2 bases and V 4 bases, and 5 bases lay outside the gene matches.

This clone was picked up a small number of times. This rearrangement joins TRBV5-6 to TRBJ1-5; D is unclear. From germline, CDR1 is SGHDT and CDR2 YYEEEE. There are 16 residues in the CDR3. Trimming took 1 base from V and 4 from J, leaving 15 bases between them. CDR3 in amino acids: CASSLNSGLNNQPQHF. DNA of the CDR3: TGTGCCAGCAGCTTGAATAGTGGACTAAATAATCAGCCCCAGCATTTT.

CDR3: CARSRVHEQYF. CDR3 DNA: TGTGCCAGGTCCAGGGTTCACGAGCAGTACTTC. This chain joins TRBV18 and TRBJ2-7, with D perhaps matching TRBD1 (5 bases). The CDR3 is 11 amino acids. V was trimmed by 9 bases and J by 5 bases, leaving 11 bases between them. In germline, CDR1 is KGHSH, CDR2 LQKENI.

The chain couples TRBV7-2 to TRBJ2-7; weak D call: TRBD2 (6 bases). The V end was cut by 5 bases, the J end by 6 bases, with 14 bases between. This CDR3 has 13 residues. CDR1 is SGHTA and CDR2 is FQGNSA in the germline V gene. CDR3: CASSISDYFEQYF. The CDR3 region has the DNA TGTGCCAGCAGCATCTCGGACTACTTCGAGCAGTACTTC.

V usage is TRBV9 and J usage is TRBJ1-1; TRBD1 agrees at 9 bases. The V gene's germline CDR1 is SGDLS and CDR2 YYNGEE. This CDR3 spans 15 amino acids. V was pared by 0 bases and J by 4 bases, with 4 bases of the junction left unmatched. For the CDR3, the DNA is TGTGCCAGCAGCGTAGTTGACAGGGGGGCCACTGAAGCTTTCTTT. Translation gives CASSVVDRGATEAFF.

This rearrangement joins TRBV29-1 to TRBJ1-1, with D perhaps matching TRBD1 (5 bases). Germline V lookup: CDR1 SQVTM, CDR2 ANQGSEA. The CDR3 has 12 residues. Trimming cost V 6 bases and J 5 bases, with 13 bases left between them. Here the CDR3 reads CSVSRDLTEAFF. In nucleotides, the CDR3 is TGCAGCGTCAGCAGGGATTTGACTGAAGCTTTCTTT.

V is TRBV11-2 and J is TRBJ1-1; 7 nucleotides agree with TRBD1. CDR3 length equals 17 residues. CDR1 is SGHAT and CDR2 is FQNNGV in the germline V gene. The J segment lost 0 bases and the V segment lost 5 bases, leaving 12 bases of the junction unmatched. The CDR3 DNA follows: TGTGCCAGCAGCCTCCCCCGACAGGGAAACATGAACACTGAAGCTTTCTTT. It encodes CASSLPRQGNMNTEAFF.

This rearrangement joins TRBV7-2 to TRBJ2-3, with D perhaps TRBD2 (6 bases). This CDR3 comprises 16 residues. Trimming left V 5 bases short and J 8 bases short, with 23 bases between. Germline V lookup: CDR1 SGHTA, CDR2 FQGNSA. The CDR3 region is CASSPLIGGRGVTQYF. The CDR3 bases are TGTGCCAGCAGCCCCCTAATTGGCGGTCGCGGGGTTACGCAGTATTTT.

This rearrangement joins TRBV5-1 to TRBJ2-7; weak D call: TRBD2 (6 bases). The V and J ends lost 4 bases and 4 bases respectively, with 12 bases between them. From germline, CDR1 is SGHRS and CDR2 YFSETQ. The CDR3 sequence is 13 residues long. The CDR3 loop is CASSTGLRYEQYF. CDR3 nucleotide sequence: TGCGCCAGCAGCACGGGACTCAGGTACGAGCAGTACTTC.

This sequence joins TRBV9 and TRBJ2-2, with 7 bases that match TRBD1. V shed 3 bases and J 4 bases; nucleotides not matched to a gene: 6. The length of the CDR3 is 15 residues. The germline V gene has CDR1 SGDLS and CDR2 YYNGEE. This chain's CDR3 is CASSADRIGTGELFF. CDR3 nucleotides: TGTGCCAGCAGCGCGGACAGGATCGGCACCGGGGAGCTGTTTTTT.